This is a list of T cell receptor beta chains from one sample in a study of T cell repertoires in cytomegalovirus infection. One entry per CDR3 protein, called by TCRdb with MiXCR from the reads. This sample has roughly 250,000 distinct CDR3 sequences; 9% to 15% occur once, and the top ten carry about 1.5%. The sequenced sample consisted of PBMCs. Receptors originate from a human donor in good health (CMV status not recorded). Some clones in this sample may be carry-over from other donors' samples. Both conserved end residues are part of each CDR3. D genes are given only for firm matches. The listing skips clone size in some rows; elsewhere it reads once, few, many or a size class.

J	size	V	D	CDR3	DNA
TRBJ2-2	few	TRBV29-1	-	CSVETSQGSGELFF	TGCAGCGTTGAAACGTCTCAGGGATCCGGGGAGCTGTTTTTT
TRBJ1-5	few	TRBV19	-	CASSIYREGQPQHF	TGTGCCAGTAGTATCTACAGGGAGGGACAGCCCCAGCATTTT
TRBJ2-3	many	TRBV7-2	-	CASSFPSTDTQYF	TGTGCCAGCAGCTTCCCTAGCACAGATACGCAGTATTTT
TRBJ1-5	few	TRBV19	-	CATSVGGRDQPQHF	TGTGCCACCTCAGTGGGGGGACGGGACCAGCCCCAGCATTTT
TRBJ2-1	few	TRBV7-3	TRBD2	CASSSTGGIISDEQFF	TGTGCCAGCAGCTCAACGGGGGGTATTATTTCGGATGAGCAGTTCTTC
TRBJ1-6	many	TRBV7-2	-	CASSPRGRGASPLHF	TGTGCCAGCAGCCCCAGGGGCCGGGGAGCTTCACCCCTCCACTTT
TRBJ1-1	many	TRBV7-2	-	CASSVYDGGTEAFF	TGTGCCAGCAGCGTCTACGATGGGGGCACTGAAGCTTTCTTT
TRBJ2-2	many	TRBV19	-	CASRNYADTGELFF	TGTGCCAGTAGGAACTACGCAGACACCGGGGAGCTGTTTTTT
TRBJ2-2	many	TRBV7-2	TRBD2	CASSRSGSGTGELFF	TGTGCCAGCAGTCGTAGCGGGAGCGGGACCGGGGAGCTGTTTTTT
TRBJ2-1	many	TRBV7-2	-	CASSLAEGLEQFF	TGTGCCAGCAGCTTAGCGGAGGGGCTTGAGCAGTTCTTC
TRBJ1-2	-	TRBV7-2	TRBD1	CASSSPARDRAGVGGYTF	TGTGCCAGCAGCTCCCCAGCCCGGGACAGGGCTGGAGTGGGAGGCTACACCTTC
TRBJ2-5	few	TRBV2	-	CASTLGWETQYF	TGTGCCAGCACTCTAGGGTGGGAGACCCAGTACTTC
TRBJ2-5	-	TRBV20-1	TRBD2	CSADRLAAQETQYF	TGCAGTGCTGACCGACTAGCGGCCCAAGAGACCCAGTACTTC
TRBJ1-1	many	TRBV6-6	-	CASSYQSPGLNTEAFF	TGTGCCAGCAGTTACCAGTCCCCAGGGCTGAACACTGAAGCTTTCTTT
TRBJ2-1	-	TRBV7-3	-	CASSLLRLANEQFF	TGTGCCAGCAGCTTACTCCGCCTAGCCAATGAGCAGTTCTTC
TRBJ2-7	-	TRBV19	-	CASSIGLLGETYEQYF	TGTGCCAGTAGTATAGGATTGCTGGGGGAGACCTACGAGCAGTACTTC
TRBJ2-7	-	TRBV20-1	TRBD2	CSATIPGRAHEQYF	TGCAGTGCGACCATTCCCGGGAGGGCCCACGAGCAGTACTTC
TRBJ2-2	many	TRBV25-1	-	CASSDWPNTGELFF	TGTGCCAGCAGTGACTGGCCGAACACCGGGGAGCTGTTTTTT
TRBJ2-3	many	TRBV7-2	TRBD1	CASSLTTGSLPDTQYF	TGTGCCAGCAGCTTAACGACAGGGTCGTTGCCAGATACGCAGTATTTT
TRBJ1-1	many	TRBV11-2	-	CASSLGAKGAEAFF	TGTGCCAGCAGCTTAGGGGCGAAGGGGGCTGAAGCTTTCTTT
TRBJ2-7	many	TRBV7-6	TRBD1	CASSLETGAYEQYF	TGTGCCAGCAGCTTAGAGACAGGGGCCTACGAGCAGTACTTC
TRBJ2-1	many	TRBV7-2	TRBD2	CASSLGGRADNEQFF	TGTGCCAGCAGCTTAGGCGGGAGGGCTGATAATGAGCAGTTCTTC
TRBJ2-5	few	TRBV29-1	TRBD1	CSVDRGLQETQYF	TGCAGCGTGGACAGGGGCCTCCAAGAGACCCAGTACTTC
TRBJ2-6	many	TRBV6-5	-	CASSYEGTGANVLTF	TGTGCCAGCAGTTACGAGGGTACCGGGGCCAACGTCCTGACTTTC
TRBJ2-2	few	TRBV12-3/TRBV12-4	-	CASSSDTESTGELFF	TGTGCCAGCAGTTCAGACACAGAGAGCACCGGGGAGCTGTTTTTT
TRBJ2-2	few	TRBV6-2/TRBV6-3	TRBD1	CASSYNRGTNTGELFF	TGTGCCAGCAGTTACAACAGGGGCACGAACACCGGGGAGCTGTTTTTT
TRBJ2-3	many	TRBV7-2	TRBD2	CASSTLAGGTQYF	TGTGCCAGCAGCACCCTAGCGGGAGGTACGCAGTATTTT